The rows below give T cell receptor beta chains drawn from one sample of a study of PD-1 blockade in classical Hodgkin lymphoma. The data were produced by immunoSEQ multiplex PCR, yet TCRdb's version contains in-frame clones alone and is incomplete. The repertoire includes 80,000 to 100,000 clones, approximately 92% of them detected once, and less than 3.5% sits in the top ten. The input for sequencing was peripheral blood mononuclear cells (PBMCs), taken at baseline. The receptors shown here come from a human donor with classical Hodgkin lymphoma. Both conserved end residues are part of each CDR3.

>TRBJ2-5|TRBV5-5
CASSLTGYGPGQETQYF
>TRBJ2-2|TRBV19
CASSLTGGNTGELFF
>TRBJ1-4|TRBV19
CASSQTGLGEKLFF
>TRBJ2-1|TRBV20-1
CSAAFQEQFF
>TRBJ1-1|TRBV5-1
CASSRGATGNTEAFF
>TRBJ2-3|TRBV9
CASSPEPRAVDTQYF
>TRBJ1-4|TRBV9
CASSVGQGIGKLFF
>TRBJ1-4|TRBV28
CASRPGGTNEKLFF
>TRBJ1-1|TRBV7-6
CASSPSRGGGRSLGEAFF
>TRBJ2-1|TRBV27
CASSPGGGEQFF
>TRBJ2-6|TRBV5-4
CASSLGWQASGANVLTF
>TRBJ2-3|TRBV18
CASRLLAGGRPSTDTQYF
>TRBJ2-3|TRBV11-2
CASSSLPPADTDTQYF
>TRBJ1-2|TRBV19
CATNMVGYGYTF
>TRBJ1-5|TRBV15
CATSLRGSPGNQPQHF
>TRBJ2-7|TRBV19
CASSIQGGSYEQYF
>TRBJ2-5|TRBV11-1
CASSSSETQYF
>TRBJ2-6|TRBV30
CAWSASGANVLTF
>TRBJ1-1|TRBV7-6
CASFFNTEAFF
>TRBJ2-3|TRBV19
CASSIDGTFTDTQYF
>TRBJ2-7|TRBV21-1
CASSTYRSGDSISYEQYF
>TRBJ1-2|TRBV27
CASSSGGLHGYTF
>TRBJ1-4|TRBV18
CASSPLAADVNEKLFF
>TRBJ1-2|TRBV27
CASSFSVGTGANYGYTF
>TRBJ1-1|TRBV4-1
CASSQAFSLVEAFF
>TRBJ2-6|TRBV12-5
CASGFGAGANVLTF
>TRBJ1-2|TRBV28
CASSFRDSNYGYTF
>TRBJ2-5|TRBV28
CASSLGTSGFQETQYF
>TRBJ2-7|TRBV2
CASRGDLRQYF
>TRBJ2-2|TRBV7-9
CASSPGQNGELFF
>TRBJ2-1|TRBV19
CASRLQSSYNEQFF
>TRBJ2-7|TRBV23-1
CASSHSRRGSPRRGSSSYEQYF
>TRBJ2-2|TRBV10-2
CASGPAGGEGELFF
>TRBJ2-1|TRBV27
CASSRSGTVRTNEQFF
>TRBJ1-1|TRBV10-1
CASRQLLGTEAFF
>TRBJ2-1|TRBV7-2
CASSLETFNEQFF
>TRBJ2-1|TRBV5-1
CASSLGGLASYNEQFF
>TRBJ2-7|TRBV10-3
CAISVSYSSYEQYF
>TRBJ2-7|TRBV6-1
CASSVMVGAGGYEQYF
>TRBJ2-2|TRBV2
CASSDSRDTGELFF
>TRBJ2-1|TRBV19
CASSIGLVNEQFF
>TRBJ2-7|TRBV9
CASSPGHFENYEQYF
>TRBJ2-1|TRBV5-1
CASSSQVRRDSLYNEQFF
>TRBJ2-7|TRBV2
CASRNRGPSYEQYF
>TRBJ2-5|TRBV30
CAWTTSRAQYF
>TRBJ1-1|TRBV30
CAWGDHTLNTEAFF
>TRBJ2-6|TRBV7-2
CASSSRESGANVLTF
>TRBJ1-1|TRBV12-5
CASGSDPMNTEAFF
>TRBJ1-1|TRBV5-1
CASSNGQGSRVAEAFF
>TRBJ1-2|TRBV6-1
CASSERVDSFGYGYTF
>TRBJ1-4|TRBV2
CASSSPWGREVTNEKLFF
>TRBJ1-2|TRBV29-1
CSVATGGAGYGYTF
>TRBJ2-4|TRBV27
CASSRGKGRWDIQYF
>TRBJ1-2|TRBV4-1
CASSQPDRGSYGYTF
>TRBJ2-1|TRBV27
CASSLAGLAGDNEQFF
>TRBJ1-1|TRBV19
CASSGPYTEAFF
>TRBJ2-7|TRBV5-1
CASSSRDEQYF